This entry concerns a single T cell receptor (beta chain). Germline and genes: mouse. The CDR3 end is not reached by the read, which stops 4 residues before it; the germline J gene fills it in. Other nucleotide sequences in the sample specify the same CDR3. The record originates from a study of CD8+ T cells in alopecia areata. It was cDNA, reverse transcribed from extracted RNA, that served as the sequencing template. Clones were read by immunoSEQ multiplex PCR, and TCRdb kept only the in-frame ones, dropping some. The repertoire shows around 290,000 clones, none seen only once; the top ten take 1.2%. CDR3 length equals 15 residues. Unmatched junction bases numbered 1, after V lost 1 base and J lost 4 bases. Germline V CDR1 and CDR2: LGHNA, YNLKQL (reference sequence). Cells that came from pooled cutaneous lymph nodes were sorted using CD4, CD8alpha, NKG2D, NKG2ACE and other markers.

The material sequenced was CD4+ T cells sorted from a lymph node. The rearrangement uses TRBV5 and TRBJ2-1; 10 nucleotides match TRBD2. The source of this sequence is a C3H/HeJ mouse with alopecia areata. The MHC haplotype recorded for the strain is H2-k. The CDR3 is CASSQGTGGYAEQFF. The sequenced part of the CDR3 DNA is TGTGCCAGCAGCCAAGGGACTGGGGGTTATGCT.